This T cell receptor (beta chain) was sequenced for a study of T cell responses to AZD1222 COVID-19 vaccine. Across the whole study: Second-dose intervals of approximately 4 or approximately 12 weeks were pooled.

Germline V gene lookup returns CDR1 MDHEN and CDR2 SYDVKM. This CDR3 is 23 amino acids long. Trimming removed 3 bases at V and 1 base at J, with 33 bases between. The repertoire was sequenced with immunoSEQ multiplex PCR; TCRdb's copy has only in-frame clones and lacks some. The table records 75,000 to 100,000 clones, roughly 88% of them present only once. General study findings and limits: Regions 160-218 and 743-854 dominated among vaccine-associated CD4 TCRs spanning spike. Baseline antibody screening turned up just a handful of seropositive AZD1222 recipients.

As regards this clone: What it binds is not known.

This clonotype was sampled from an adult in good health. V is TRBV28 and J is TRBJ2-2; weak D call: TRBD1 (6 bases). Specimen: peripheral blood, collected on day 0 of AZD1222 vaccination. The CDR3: CASSFGWGLGQDSGTLNTGELFF. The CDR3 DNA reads TGTGCCAGCAGTTTCGGTTGGGGATTAGGCCAGGATTCCGGGACACTGAACACCGGGGAGCTGTTTTTT.